This T cell receptor beta chain derives from a study of response to subunit inactivated influenza vaccine. A word on this clonotype: Its matching antigen is unknown.

General study results and limits: The authors offered the suggestion that each seasonal influenza vaccination recruits few new T cells.

From the RT-PCR reads, TCRdb called clonotypes with MiXCR, one entry per CDR3 protein. Among about 700,000 distinct CDR3 sequences listed, over 11% were seen once. The material was PBMCs from blood, obtained less than 15 days before vaccination. The receptor was isolated from a man aged 50 to 60 who received an inactivated influenza vaccine.

CDR3 DNA sequence: TGTGCCAGCAGCCCAGAGGGACTAGCGGGAGACCCCTACGAGCAGTACTTC. This gives the protein CASSPEGLAGDPYEQYF. V gene TRBV9 combines with J gene TRBJ2-7, with 14 bases fitting TRBD2. The CDR3 length is 17 residues. Germline assignment: CDR1 SGDLS and CDR2 YYNGEE. Unmatched junction bases numbered 8, after V lost 4 bases and J lost 2 bases.